The clone carrying this T cell receptor (beta chain) was found once. Its target is unknown. The data are from a study of cytomegalovirus exposure and HLA in healthy donors. Trimming removed 2 bases from V and 2 bases from J; junction bases left unmatched: 5. This CDR3 contains 16 residues. Germline V gene sequence: CDR1 SGDLS, CDR2 YYNGEE. Findings and limits, study-wide: Reportedly, fewer N-insertions than the approximately 690-donor mean appeared in an Asian-associated ancestry cluster in a later analysis.

Vbeta (60) and Jbeta (13) primers were used in the PCR. Profiled with immunoSEQ multiplex PCR; TCRdb holds only in-frame clones, not every one. The sample records around 130,000 clones, 65% to 90% being singletons. This sequence was found in a man between 45 and 60 years old in good health and CMV-seronegative. V usage is TRBV9 and J usage is TRBJ2-2; 8 nucleotides line up with TRBD2. Sequencing was carried out using PBMCs. Here the CDR3 reads CASSVIAGLNTGELFF. DNA for the CDR3: TGTGCCAGCAGCGTCATAGCGGGACTTAACACCGGGGAGCTGTTTTTT.